The TCR beta chain under discussion was sequenced for a study of T cells in Graves' hyperthyroidism and ophthalmopathy. Whole-study findings and limits: In blood, most of the thyroid clonotypes expanded above 0.001 were also present.

Exclusion of patients followed from uncontrolled infection, other autoimmune disease, pregnancy or lactation. On the basis of clinical symptoms, serum thyroxine and TRAb, thyroid ultrasound and orbital computed tomography, diagnoses were made. The CDR3 has 16 residues. Germline-derived CDR1 and CDR2 are SGHVS and FQNEAQ. Trimming shortened V by 3 bases and J by 6 bases, and 20 bases separated the two germline ends. Amplified TCR beta CDR3 regions came from RNA transcripts. The HTBI primer set drove a first-round RT-PCR of the TCR CDR3. TCRdb itself ran the multiplex PCR reads through MiXCR, one entry per CDR3 protein. The table records some 740,000 distinct CDR3 sequences, 13% to 15% of them present only once. This clonotype was seen ten or more times. Its antigen is not known.

The material sequenced was blood. The sequence came from a woman younger than 35 with Graves' hyperthyroidism. The chain uses TRBV7-8 and TRBJ1-2; weak D call: TRBD1 (6 bases). The CDR3 reads CASSFTDSPYGHGYTF. Written as DNA, the CDR3 is TGTGCCAGCAGCTTCACGGACAGTCCTTATGGACATGGCTACACCTTC.